The 23 T cell receptor beta chains reported below all come from one sample, sequenced in a study of T-cell reconstitution after alpha-beta-depleted transplantation in children. Preparation of the TCRbeta library used unique molecular identifiers. TCRdb fed the PCR reads into MiXCR, producing one record per CDR3 protein. The table lists some 500,000 distinct CDR3 sequences, approximately 20% of them singletons. The material sequenced was PBMCs from the stem cell graft donor, taken from the stem cell graft. Receptor source: a human donor who donated a stem cell graft to a child with acute lymphoblastic leukemia.

This clonotype was counted a few times. The chain employs TRBV9 and TRBJ1-2; no definite D call. The CDR3 contains 13 residues. Per the germline V gene, CDR1 is SGDLS and CDR2 is YYNGEE. V lost 3 bases to trimming and J lost 8 bases, with 14 bases between them. The CDR3 nucleotides are TGTGCCAGCAGCGAAGGCGGCGCCGGAGGCTACACCTTC. This gives the protein CASSEGGAGGYTF.

The chain has TRBV2 and TRBJ2-2; TRBD1 aligns across 8 bases. This CDR3 contains 14 residues. Germline loops: CDR1 SNHLY, CDR2 FYNNEI. The trim removed 11 bases at V and 3 bases at J, leaving 8 bases unmatched. The CDR3 reads CAGSGGAYTGELFF. As DNA, the CDR3 is TGTGCCGGATCAGGGGGCGCATACACCGGGGAGCTGTTTTTT.

This clonotype appeared a few times. The chain combines TRBV21-1 with TRBJ2-3; TRBD2, the table's D call, lacks a check against the DNA. TRBV21-1 is marked as a pseudogene. CDR3 length: 19 amino acids. CDR3 in DNA: TGTGCCAGCAGCAGCTACCTAGCGGGAGGACAAGTTAGCACAGATACGCAGTATTTT. Translated: CASSSYLAGGQVSTDTQYF.

This clonotype was seen a few times. The chain couples TRBV20-1 to TRBJ2-3, with 7 bases aligning to TRBD2. Germline V CDR1 and CDR2: DFQATT, SNEGSKA (reference sequence). CDR3 length: 16 residues. Germline trimming cut 3 bases from V and 6 bases from J; bases unmatched to any gene: 15. CDR3 sequence (DNA): TGCAGTGCTAGTCCCTCCGAAGGACTAGTTGGCGATACGCAGTATTTT. Translated, it gives CSASPSEGLVGDTQYF.

V gene TRBV20-1 combines with J gene TRBJ1-3; D remains unclear. The CDR3 runs 12 residues. The V end lost 3 bases, the J end lost 2 bases, and 5 bases lay between the germline ends. Germline CDR1 DFQATT, CDR2 SNEGSKA (reference sequence). The CDR3 sequence: CSASRAGNTIYF. CDR3 coding DNA: TGCAGTGCTAGCCGGGCTGGAAACACCATATATTTT.

This clonotype was seen only a few times. The V and J genes are TRBV29-1 and TRBJ1-2; 7 nucleotides match TRBD1. Per germline, CDR1 SQVTM and CDR2 ANQGSEA. Unmatched junction bases numbered 4, after V lost 2 bases and J lost 4 bases. This CDR3 is built from 13 residues. Here the CDR3 reads CSVERDSLYGYTF. CDR3 bases: TGCAGCGTTGAACGGGACAGCCTCTATGGCTACACCTTC.

This chain connects TRBV5-5 to TRBJ2-5, with 14 bases aligning to TRBD2. CDR3 size: 16 residues. Germline loops: CDR1 SGHKS, CDR2 YYEKEE (reference sequence). V gave up 4 bases and J gave up 3 bases; unmatched junction bases: 5. CDR3 coding DNA: TGTGCCAGCAGCATCGGACTAGCGGGAGGTAAAGAGACCCAGTACTTC. This gives the protein CASSIGLAGGKETQYF.

The V call is TRBV2, the J call TRBJ1-6; a weak D match, TRBD1 (5 bases). The V and J ends lost 6 bases and 6 bases respectively, with 15 bases between them. Germline V lookup: CDR1 SNHLY, CDR2 FYNNEI. The CDR3 is 15 residues long. The CDR3 coding sequence is TGTGCCAGCAGCCCTACGTCAGGGTCTAATTCACCCCTCCACTTT. This codes for CASSPTSGSNSPLHF.

This clonotype occurred a few times. The chain combines TRBV7-9 with TRBJ2-3; TRBD2 is a possible D gene (5 bases). The germline V gene encodes CDR1 SEHNR and CDR2 FQNEAQ (reference sequence). V lost 2 bases to trimming and J lost 3 bases, with 9 bases between them. CDR3 length equals 14 residues. In DNA, the CDR3 is TGTGCCAGCAGCTTAACGGACTTTACAGATACGCAGTATTTT. Amino acids: CASSLTDFTDTQYF.

The V gene is TRBV7-9, the J gene TRBJ2-6, with D unresolved. The CDR3 runs to 15 residues. The V gene's germline CDR1 is SEHNR and CDR2 FQNEAQ (reference sequence). Trimming left V 7 bases short and J 1 base short, with 11 bases between. CDR3: CASTPLQSGANVLTF. The DNA of the CDR3 is TGTGCCAGCACCCCCCTACAATCTGGGGCCAACGTCCTGACTTTC.

This clonotype came up a few times. CDR3 residues: CSARDGALTVYEQYF. CDR3 coding DNA: TGCAGTGCTAGAGATGGGGCCTTGACAGTCTACGAGCAGTACTTC. V and J are TRBV20-1 and TRBJ2-7, with TRBD1 as a possible D gene (5 bases). The CDR3 consists of 15 residues. Trimming removed 0 bases from V and 3 bases from J, with 15 bases in between. Looked up from germline, CDR1 is DFQATT and CDR2 is SNEGSKA (reference sequence).

The chain couples TRBV27 to TRBJ2-7; TRBD1 agrees at 7 bases. Germline V CDR1 and CDR2: MNHEY, SMNVEV (reference sequence). The CDR3 runs to 14 residues. Trimming at V came to 2 bases and at J to 9 bases, leaving 10 bases not matched to a gene. The CDR3 sequence: CASSLTRGRVGQYF. The CDR3 region has the DNA TGTGCCAGCAGTTTAACGAGGGGGCGGGTAGGGCAGTACTTC.

This clonotype has only a few counts. The J gene is TRBJ2-3, the V gene TRBV27; D might be TRBD2 (6 bases). The V end was cut by 7 bases, the J end by 5 bases, with 28 bases between. CDR3 length: 18 amino acids. Germline CDR1 is MNHEY and CDR2 is SMNVEV (reference sequence). DNA for the CDR3: TGTGCCAGCACCCCTACTCCGGGACTCTCTTACGACGGAGATACGCAGTATTTT. Translated, it gives CASTPTPGLSYDGDTQYF.

This clonotype was counted only a few times. The rearrangement uses TRBV20-1 and TRBJ2-7, with 13 bases that match TRBD2. There are 15 residues in the CDR3. From germline, CDR1 is DFQATT and CDR2 SNEGSKA (reference sequence). With 5 bases clipped from V and 7 bases from J, the junction kept 11 bases outside the gene matches. The CDR3: CSAPRTSGRVREQYF. CDR3 bases: TGCAGTGCTCCCCGGACTAGCGGGAGAGTAAGGGAGCAGTACTTC.

This rearrangement joins TRBV5-1 to TRBJ1-4; D is undetermined. Trimming took off 3 bases at V and 3 bases at J, with 6 bases between the two ends. The CDR3 runs 13 residues. CDR1 and CDR2 from the germline V gene are SGHRS and YFSETQ. Here the CDR3 reads CASSYLSNEKLFF. CDR3 bases: TGCGCCAGCAGCTATTTATCTAATGAAAAACTGTTTTTT.

This clonotype was found a few times. The chain is built from TRBV3-1 and TRBJ2-1; 10 positions match TRBD2. This CDR3 contains 14 residues. CDR1 is LGHDT and CDR2 is YNNKEL in the germline V gene (reference sequence). Germline trimming cut 4 bases from V and 8 bases from J; bases unmatched to any gene: 5. This CDR3 reads CASSPASGSDEQFF. CDR3 sequence (DNA): TGTGCCAGCAGCCCGGCTAGCGGGAGCGATGAGCAGTTCTTC.

This clonotype was counted a few times. This chain links TRBV12-3 or TRBV12-4 with TRBJ1-1; D unclear. Trimming removed 2 bases from V and 0 bases from J, with 7 bases in between. CDR3 length: 14 residues. For the CDR3, the DNA is TGTGCCAGCAGTTTATGGAGGCTGAACACTGAAGCTTTCTTT. Protein product: CASSLWRLNTEAFF.

A few counts support this clonotype. The CDR3 nucleotides read TGTGCCAGCAGCCTCGATGGTCAGTCAGGCGCGGAGCAGTTCTTC. It codes for CASSLDGQSGAEQFF. The chain carries TRBV7-9 and TRBJ2-1; D unclear. The CDR3 extends over 15 amino acids. V lost 5 bases to trimming and J lost 10 bases, with 21 bases between them. Per germline, CDR1 SEHNR and CDR2 FQNEAQ (reference sequence).

A few counts support this clonotype. V is TRBV12-3 or TRBV12-4 and J is TRBJ2-5; 7 nucleotides align to TRBD2. CDR3 length: 13 residues. The V and J ends lost 7 bases and 3 bases, in that order; junction bases with no gene match: 5. This CDR3 reads CASTESGEETQYF. The CDR3 bases are TGTGCCAGCACCGAAAGCGGGGAAGAGACCCAGTACTTC.

The chain is built from TRBV10-3 and TRBJ1-2, with TRBD1 matching 7 bases. Germline CDR1 is ENHRY and CDR2 is SYGVKD. The CDR3 has 15 residues. V lost 0 bases and J lost 5; bases outside the gene matches: 6. CDR3 in amino acids: CAISESTGASYGYTF. The CDR3 coding sequence is TGTGCCATCAGTGAGTCTACAGGGGCATCATATGGCTACACCTTC.

The rearrangement links TRBV20-1 to TRBJ2-7; D remains ambiguous. CDR1 and CDR2 from the germline V gene are DFQATT and SNEGSKA (reference sequence). V was pared by 6 bases and J by 0 bases, with 12 bases between. The CDR3 loop spans 13 amino acids. In DNA form, the CDR3 reads TGCAGTGCCTCTTCGACTGTCTCCTACGAGCAGTACTTC. Residues: CSASSTVSYEQYF.

The chain employs TRBV4-1 and TRBJ2-3; D perhaps matches TRBD2 (6 bases). The CDR3 is 15 amino acids. V was cut by 1 base and J by 5 bases, with 13 bases left in between. The germline V gene encodes CDR1 MGHRA and CDR2 YSYEKL. CDR3 residues: CASSQVSSVGDTQYF. Here the CDR3 DNA reads TGCGCCAGCAGCCAAGTGTCTAGCGTTGGAGATACGCAGTATTTT.

This chain connects TRBV29-1 to TRBJ2-7; 8 bases line up with TRBD2. This CDR3 region has 14 residues. Losses at the gene ends were 2 bases for V and 6 bases for J; bases not matched to a gene: 9. The V gene's germline CDR1 is SQVTM and CDR2 ANQGSEA. In nucleotides, the CDR3 is TGCAGCGTTGAATTGGAAGTAGCGGGACTCGAGCAGTACTTC. Encoded protein: CSVELEVAGLEQYF.